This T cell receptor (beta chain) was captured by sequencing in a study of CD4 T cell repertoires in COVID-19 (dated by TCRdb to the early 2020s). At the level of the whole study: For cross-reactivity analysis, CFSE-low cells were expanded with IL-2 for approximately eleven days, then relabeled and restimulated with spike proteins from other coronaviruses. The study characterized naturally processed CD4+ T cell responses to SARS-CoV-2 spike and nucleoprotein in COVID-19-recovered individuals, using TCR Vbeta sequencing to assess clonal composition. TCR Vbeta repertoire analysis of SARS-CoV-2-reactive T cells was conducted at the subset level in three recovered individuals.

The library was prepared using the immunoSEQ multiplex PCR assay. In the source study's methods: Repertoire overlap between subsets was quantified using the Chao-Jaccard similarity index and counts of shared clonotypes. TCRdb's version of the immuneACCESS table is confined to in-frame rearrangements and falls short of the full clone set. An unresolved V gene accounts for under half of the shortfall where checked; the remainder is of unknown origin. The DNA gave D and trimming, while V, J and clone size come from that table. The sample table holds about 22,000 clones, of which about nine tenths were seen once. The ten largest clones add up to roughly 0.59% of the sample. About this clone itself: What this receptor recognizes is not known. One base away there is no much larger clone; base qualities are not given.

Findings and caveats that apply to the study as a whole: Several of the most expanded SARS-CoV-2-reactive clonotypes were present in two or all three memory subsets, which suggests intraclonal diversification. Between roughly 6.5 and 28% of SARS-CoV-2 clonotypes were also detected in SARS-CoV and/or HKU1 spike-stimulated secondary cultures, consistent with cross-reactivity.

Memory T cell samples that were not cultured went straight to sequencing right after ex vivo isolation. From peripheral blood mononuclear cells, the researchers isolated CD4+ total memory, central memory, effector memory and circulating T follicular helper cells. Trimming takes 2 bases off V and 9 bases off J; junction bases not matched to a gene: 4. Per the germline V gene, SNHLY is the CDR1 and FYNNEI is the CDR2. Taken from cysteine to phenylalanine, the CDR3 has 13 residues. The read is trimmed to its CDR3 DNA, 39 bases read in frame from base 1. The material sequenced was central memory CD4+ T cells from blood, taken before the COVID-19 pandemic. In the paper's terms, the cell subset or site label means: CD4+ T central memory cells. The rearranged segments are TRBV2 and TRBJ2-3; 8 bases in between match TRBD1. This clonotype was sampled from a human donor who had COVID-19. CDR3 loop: CASSETGQATQYF. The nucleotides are TGTGCCAGCAGTGAAACGGGACAGGCCACGCAGTATTTT.